What follows describes a single T cell receptor (beta chain). What it binds is unknown. A much larger clone is a single base away; this may be a read error. Semi-nested PCR with Nested Universal Primer A followed constant-region reverse priming of full-length variable regions. TCRdb re-called the 5' RACE reads through MiXCR, storing one row per CDR3 protein. Among approximately 12,000 distinct CDR3 sequences listed, roughly half were seen once. Findings and caveats of the study: Tumor Treg TCRs overlapped most with tumor naive CD4+ cells. Tumor memory CD4+ T cell TCR gene usage clustered with blood and lymph node memory CD4+ cells and lymph node naive CD4+ cells.

Germline-derived CDR1 and CDR2 are DFQATT and SNEGSKA (reference sequence). The CDR3 spans 15 residues. The sample taken for sequencing was tumor-infiltrating naive CD4+ T cells sorted from the breast tumor. Regarding subset: naive CD4+ T cells, CD4+CD45RA+CD25-. This receptor was obtained from a female donor with breast cancer. The V call is TRBV20-1, the J call TRBJ2-1; 7 nucleotides agree with TRBD2. The CDR3 coding sequence is TGCAGTGCTAGTCCGGGAGGCAACTCCCACAATGAGCAGTTCTTC. Translated: CSASPGGNSHNEQFF.